This T cell receptor (beta chain) was found in a study of T cell responses to AZD1222 COVID-19 vaccine. Turning to the study itself: Pooling covered second doses at about 4 or about 12 weeks.

Trimming took off 0 bases at V and 5 bases at J, with 7 bases between the two ends. The CDR3 consists of 13 residues. The germline V gene has CDR1 SGHTA and CDR2 FQGTGA. The assay was immunoSEQ multiplex PCR, and TCRdb's table has in-frame clones only and misses some. Among about 21,000 clones listed, approximately 82% were seen once. The sequence derives from an adult in good health. The V gene is TRBV7-3, the J gene TRBJ1-1; D remains unclear. The source material was peripheral blood, sampled on day 0 of AZD1222 vaccination. CDR3 loop: CASSLTVRTEAFF. The CDR3 nucleotides read TGTGCCAGCAGCTTAACGGTTAGAACTGAAGCTTTCTTT.